Listed below are T cell receptor beta chains from one sample, sequenced in a study of blood T cell repertoires in COVID-19. Sequencing used immunoSEQ multiplex PCR; TCRdb keeps in-frame clones, though not all of them. This sample has roughly 100,000 clones, with more than 75% found just once. The sequenced material came from peripheral blood. Receptors originate from a woman under 40 with acute or convalescent COVID-19. CDR3s include the opening cysteine and the closing phenylalanine or tryptophan. D genes are given only for firm matches. Not all rows give a size; the values are once, few, many and, for expanded clones, a class.

>TRBJ1-2|once|TRBV27|TRBD1
CASRPRDRGAYGYTF
TGTGCCAGCAGACCCCGGGACAGGGGGGCCTATGGCTACACCTTC
>TRBJ2-7|.|TRBV28|.
CASSLLESRDEQYF
TGTGCCAGCAGTTTATTAGAGAGCCGGGACGAGCAGTACTTC
>TRBJ1-6|.|TRBV9|.
CASSVASYNSPLHF
TGTGCCAGCAGCGTAGCTTCCTATAATTCACCCCTCCACTTT
>TRBJ1-6|.|TRBV19|.
CASSISGGRVNSPLHF
TGTGCCAGTAGTATTTCGGGCGGCAGGGTAAATTCACCCCTCCACTTT
>TRBJ1-1|.|TRBV7-3|.
CASSSQGGTEAFF
TGTGCCAGCAGCTCCCAGGGTGGCACTGAAGCTTTCTTT
>TRBJ1-1|once|TRBV11-2|TRBD1
CASSLGQGPMNTEAFF
TGTGCCAGCAGCTTAGGACAGGGCCCGATGAACACTGAAGCTTTCTTT
>TRBJ2-7|once|TRBV27|.
CASSLSGGSYEQYF
TGTGCCAGCAGTTTATCGGGGGGCTCCTACGAGCAGTACTTC
>TRBJ1-5|once|TRBV7-8|.
CASSPTFYSNQPQHF
TGTGCCAGCAGCCCCACCTTCTATAGCAATCAGCCCCAGCATTTT
>TRBJ2-2|.|TRBV3-1/TRBV3-2|TRBD2
CASSPLAGVTGELFF
TGTGCCAGCAGCCCCCTAGCGGGAGTGACCGGGGAGCTGTTTTTT
>TRBJ1-6|.|TRBV4-2|TRBD1
CASSSGQGHSPLHF
TGTGCCAGCAGCTCCGGACAGGGTCACTCACCCCTCCACTTT
>TRBJ1-3|.|TRBV10-3|TRBD1
CAISLYSPGQGTGNTIYF
TGTGCCATCAGTCTTTATTCTCCGGGACAGGGGACTGGAAACACCATATATTTT
>TRBJ2-1|.|TRBV5-6|TRBD1
CATKTGGAYPNEQFF
TGTGCCACGAAAACAGGGGGCGCATACCCCAATGAGCAGTTCTTC
>TRBJ1-6|.|TRBV27|TRBD1
CASSDRVNSPLHF
TGTGCCAGCTCGGACAGGGTTAATTCACCCCTCCACTTT
>TRBJ1-5|.|TRBV18|.
CASSQGISNSNQPQHF
TGTGCCAGCTCACAGGGGATATCAAATAGCAATCAGCCCCAGCATTTT
>TRBJ2-3|.|TRBV5-1|TRBD1
CASSLGFDRGLLPSTDTQYF
TGCGCCAGCAGCTTGGGCTTCGACAGGGGCCTGCTCCCTAGCACAGATACGCAGTATTTT
>TRBJ2-3|.|TRBV3-1/TRBV3-2|.
CASSQGRDSGADTQYF
TGTGCCAGCAGCCAAGGCCGGGACTCGGGGGCAGATACGCAGTATTTT
>TRBJ2-7|.|TRBV27|.
CASSLKEGAREQYF
TGTGCCAGCAGTTTGAAGGAGGGGGCACGCGAGCAGTACTTC
>TRBJ2-7|few|TRBV6-5|.
CASTITRGRGYEQYF
TGTGCCAGCACCATCACCAGGGGCAGGGGCTACGAGCAGTACTTC
>TRBJ2-7|.|TRBV7-9|.
CASSFTGIGEQYF
TGTGCCAGCAGCTTTACAGGGATTGGCGAGCAGTACTTC
>TRBJ2-1|.|TRBV5-1|TRBD2
CASSASLAGALYNEQFF
TGCGCCAGCAGCGCTTCACTAGCGGGGGCTCTCTACAATGAGCAGTTCTTC
>TRBJ1-1|.|TRBV27|TRBD1
CASSLYPTGPLTEAFF
TGTGCCAGCAGTCTCTACCCGACAGGGCCACTCACTGAAGCTTTCTTT
>TRBJ2-7|.|TRBV19|.
CASSPWGVSSYEQYF
TGTGCCAGTAGTCCCTGGGGGGTATCCTCCTACGAGCAGTACTTC
>TRBJ2-2|.|TRBV13|TRBD1
CASSPAGTGGATGELFF
TGTGCCAGCAGCCCGGCCGGGACAGGGGGCGCAACCGGGGAGCTGTTTTTT
>TRBJ1-2|.|TRBV25-1|TRBD1
CASSELGQGLGGYTF
TGTGCCAGCAGTGAATTGGGACAGGGGCTGGGGGGCTACACCTTC
>TRBJ2-2|.|TRBV4-1|.
CASSQDRAGGELFF
TGCGCCAGCAGCCAAGATCGGGCGGGCGGGGAGCTGTTTTTT
>TRBJ1-2|.|TRBV5-1|.
CASSLYGGTYGYTF
TGCGCCAGCAGCTTGTACGGCGGAACCTATGGCTACACCTTC
>TRBJ2-1|.|TRBV7-3|.
CASSLTLGVQGEQFF
TGTGCCAGCAGCTTAACGCTAGGGGTCCAGGGTGAGCAGTTCTTC
>TRBJ1-2|few|TRBV29-1|TRBD1
CSVEWDRAFISYGYTF
TGCAGCGTTGAGTGGGACAGGGCCTTTATCTCCTATGGCTACACCTTC
>TRBJ1-3|.|TRBV6-4|TRBD1
CASFCRDRGCKNTIYF
TGTGCCAGCTTTTGTCGGGACAGGGGTTGTAAGAACACCATATATTTT
>TRBJ2-1|.|TRBV27|TRBD2
CASSLKASGYNEQFF
TGTGCCAGCAGTTTAAAAGCTAGCGGTTACAATGAGCAGTTCTTC
>TRBJ2-7|.|TRBV5-1|TRBD2
CASSLGHSGANEQYF
TGCGCCAGCAGCCTGGGTCATAGCGGGGCCAACGAGCAGTACTTC
>TRBJ2-3|.|TRBV7-9|.
CASSFDRSDTQYF
TGTGCCAGCAGCTTCGACAGGTCGGATACGCAGTATTTT
>TRBJ1-1|.|TRBV12-5|.
CASGLGSGANTEAFF
TGTGCTAGTGGTTTGGGGTCAGGGGCGAACACTGAAGCTTTCTTT
>TRBJ2-3|few|TRBV11-3|.
CASSLGSTVSTDTQYF
TGTGCCAGCAGCTTAGGTTCGACAGTGAGCACAGATACGCAGTATTTT
>TRBJ1-2|.|TRBV24-1|.
CATADTNSGYTF
TGTGCCACCGCCGACACCAATTCTGGCTACACCTTC
>TRBJ1-2|.|TRBV5-1|TRBD1
CASSLVYRGGYTF
TGCGCCAGCAGCTTGGTGTACAGGGGCGGCTACACCTTC
>TRBJ2-7|.|TRBV3-1/TRBV3-2|TRBD1
CASTGQGPYEQYF
TGTGCCAGTACGGGACAGGGCCCCTACGAGCAGTACTTC
>TRBJ1-1|once|TRBV29-1|TRBD1
CSVEIARGDILNTEAFF
TGCAGCGTTGAGATAGCCAGGGGGGATATACTGAACACTGAAGCTTTCTTT
>TRBJ2-2|.|TRBV11-3|.
CASSLQGYAGELFF
TGTGCCAGCAGCTTACAGGGGTATGCCGGGGAGCTGTTTTTT
>TRBJ2-1|.|TRBV4-1|TRBD2
CASSPRIGTSGVFDNEQFF
TGCGCCAGCAGCCCCCGAATTGGGACTAGCGGGGTTTTCGACAATGAGCAGTTCTTC